In its sample, the clone carrying this TCR beta chain was seen a few times. Its antigen remains unknown. The PCR contained 60 Vbeta and 13 Jbeta primers. This table comes from immunoSEQ multiplex PCR, and its TCRdb copy is limited to in-frame clones, with some not included. The top ten clones hold about 4.3% of a sample with 150,000 or so clones, under 80% of them seen once. CDR3 length: 14 residues. Per the germline V gene, CDR1 is MNHEY and CDR2 is SVGAGI. V lost 1 base and J 7 bases, leaving 8 bases between the germline ends. The sample is drawn from a study of cytomegalovirus exposure and HLA in healthy donors. About the research overall: HLA-typed donors were the source of around 87 million unique TCRs, which an early data release held. Study-level findings and limits: Researchers left out some V segments, among them TRBV6-2 and TRBV6-3, as indistinguishable. Associated with cytomegalovirus, according to the listing, were approximately 160 TCR beta chains. Further analysis, carried out later, found HLA-associated TCR beta chains more clonally expanded than equally common other chains.

Input material: PBMCs. The chain uses TRBV6-5 and TRBJ1-6; D unclear. This TCR was recovered from a man aged 18-30 years in good health and CMV-seropositive. The CDR3 here is CASSYFKRNSPLHF. The CDR3 bases are TGTGCCAGCAGTTACTTCAAGAGGAATTCACCCCTCCACTTT.